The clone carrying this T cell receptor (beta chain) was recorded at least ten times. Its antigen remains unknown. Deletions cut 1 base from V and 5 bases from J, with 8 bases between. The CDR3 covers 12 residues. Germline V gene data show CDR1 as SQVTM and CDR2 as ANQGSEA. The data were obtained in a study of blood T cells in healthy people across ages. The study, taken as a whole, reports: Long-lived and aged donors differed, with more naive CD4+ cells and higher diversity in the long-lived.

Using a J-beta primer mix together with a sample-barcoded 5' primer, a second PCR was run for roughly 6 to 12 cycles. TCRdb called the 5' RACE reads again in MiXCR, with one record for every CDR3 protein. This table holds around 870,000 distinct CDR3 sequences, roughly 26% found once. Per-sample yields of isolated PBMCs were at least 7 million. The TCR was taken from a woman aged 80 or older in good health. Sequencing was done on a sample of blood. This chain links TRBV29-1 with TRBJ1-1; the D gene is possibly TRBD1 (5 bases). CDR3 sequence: CSVEGGWTEAFF. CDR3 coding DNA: TGCAGCGTTGAAGGGGGCTGGACTGAAGCTTTCTTT.